This entry lists 14 T cell receptor beta chains sequenced from one sample in a study of CD8 T cells in ankylosing spondylitis (dated by TCRdb to the late 2010s). The library was made by 5' RACE. Data came from an Illumina HiSeq 2500. The public reads were quality trimmed at Q25 with fastp and then assembled into clones with MiXCR by TCRdb, keeping productive beta chains. Here each entry gathers all rows of one CDR3 protein and keeps the most common genes and DNA. Across this sample there are approximately 260,000 distinct CDR3 sequences, with about 20% seen only once. The ten largest make up around 30% of the sample. Input material: blood, either unsorted or a sorted T cell fraction (not recorded which). The receptor set was obtained from a male donor with ankylosing spondylitis or in good health (not recorded which).

The chain has TRBV6-2 or TRBV6-3 and TRBJ2-1; possible D gene TRBD1, 5 bases. This CDR3 region has 14 residues. V shed 4 bases and J shed 5 bases, with 12 bases lying between them. Germline values: CDR1 MNHEY, CDR2 SVGEGT. The DNA for the CDR3 is TGTGCCAGCAGTTTGGTGGACACAGACAATGAGCAGTTCTTC. This codes for CASSLVDTDNEQFF.

This chain links TRBV7-9 with TRBJ2-4; D uncertain. CDR1 SEHNR and CDR2 FQNEAQ come from the germline V gene (reference sequence). Trimming cost V 5 bases and J 7 bases, with 21 bases left between them. The CDR3 spans 16 residues. The CDR3 region is CASSPGPVGSGNIQYF. Here the CDR3 DNA reads TGTGCCAGCAGCCCGGGTCCGGTCGGCTCTGGGAACATTCAGTACTTC.

This chain joins TRBV7-2 and TRBJ2-7; 7 nucleotides align to TRBD2. Germline loops: CDR1 SGHTA, CDR2 FQGNSA. The CDR3 has 15 residues. The junction had 8 bases not matched to a gene; V was cut back by 0 bases and J by 6 bases. The CDR3 reads CASSLAGDYHIEQYF. The CDR3 nucleotides are TGTGCCAGCAGCTTAGCAGGGGACTATCACATCGAGCAGTACTTC.

This clonotype has just a few counts. The CDR3 nucleotides are TGTGCTAGTAAAGGGGGTGCGCAGTACTTC. Protein sequence: CASKGGAQYF. This chain links TRBV12-5 with TRBJ2-7, with D possibly being TRBD1 (6 bases). Trimming cost V 8 bases and J 9 bases, with 11 bases left between them. This CDR3 spans 10 amino acids. Per germline, CDR1 LGHNT and CDR2 FRNRAP.

Details on this clonotype: The junction shows a germline mismatch at one end, possibly a read error. The CDR3 reads CARSYYPARPEYEQYF. The CDR3 coding sequence is TGTGCCAGAAGCTACTACCCGGCCAGGCCCGAATACGAGCAGTACTTC. This chain links TRBV7-6 with TRBJ2-7; D unclear. The length of the CDR3 is 16 residues. CDR1 SGHVS and CDR2 FNYEAQ come from the germline V gene. The whole variable domain, remainder taken from reference TRBV7-6 and TRBJ2-7, is GAGVSQSPRYKVTKRGQDVALRCDPISGHVSLYWYRQALGQGPEFLTYFNYEAQQDKSGLPNDRFSAERPEGSISTLTIQRTEQRDSAMYRCARSYYPARPEYEQYFGPGTRLTVT.

This clonotype has more than one count but fewer than ten. This chain connects TRBV20-1 to TRBJ2-3; 9 nucleotides align to TRBD2. Trimming took 5 bases from V and 0 from J; bases not matched to a gene: 9. The CDR3 is 16 amino acids. CDR1 is DFQATT and CDR2 is SNEGSKA in the germline V gene (reference sequence). This chain's CDR3 is CSASYLAGLSTDTQYF. The CDR3 DNA sequence: TGCAGTGCTTCCTACCTAGCGGGACTTAGCACAGATACGCAGTATTTT.

This clonotype came up a few times. V usage is TRBV10-3 and J usage is TRBJ2-1; TRBD1 or TRBD2 may be the D gene (5 bases each). This CDR3 is 13 amino acids long. Germline CDR1 and CDR2: ENHRY and SYGVKD. Trimming took 3 bases from V and 5 from J, leaving 8 bases between them. CDR3 region: CAISDGTNNEQFF. The CDR3 DNA sequence: TGTGCCATCAGTGACGGGACCAACAATGAGCAGTTCTTC.

This clonotype was detected a few times. The genes are TRBV7-6 and TRBJ2-7; D possibly matches TRBD1 or TRBD2 (5 bases each). The germline gives CDR1 SGHVS, CDR2 FNYEAQ. This CDR3 has 16 amino acids. V was pared by 1 base and J by 7 bases, with 20 bases between. The CDR3 is CASSLEGPGLLGEQYF. The CDR3 nucleotides read TGTGCCAGCAGCTTAGAGGGACCAGGGCTGTTGGGTGAGCAGTACTTC.

This clonotype was observed a few times. J is TRBJ2-7 and V is TRBV7-2; D gene unclear. Germline CDR1 and CDR2: SGHTA and FQGNSA. Trimming took off 1 base at V and 4 bases at J, with 8 bases between the two ends. The CDR3 has 13 amino acids. CDR3 loop: CASSLEDFYEQYF. CDR3 DNA: TGTGCCAGCAGCTTAGAAGACTTTTACGAGCAGTACTTC.

This clonotype was recorded a few times. The chain is built from TRBV7-8 and TRBJ2-1, with D possibly matching TRBD2 (6 bases). CDR1 and CDR2 (germline): SGHVS, FQNEAQ. Trimming stripped 3 bases from V and 1 base from J, with 16 bases between. CDR3 length equals 17 residues. CDR3 residues: CASSLGYGSRSYNEQFF. CDR3 coding DNA: TGTGCCAGCAGCTTGGGGTACGGGAGTCGTTCCTACAATGAGCAGTTCTTC.

This sequence joins TRBV29-1 and TRBJ2-5, with TRBD2 identical over 9 bases. The trim removed 7 bases at V and 4 bases at J, leaving 22 bases unmatched. Germline-derived CDR1 and CDR2 are SQVTM and ANQGSEA. The CDR3 is 18 amino acids. Here the CDR3 DNA reads TGCAGCGGAGTGACAGGGAACGCGAGTAGCGGGAGTCTAGAGACCCAGTACTTC. Amino acids: CSGVTGNASSGSLETQYF.

This clonotype occurred many times. This rearrangement joins TRBV10-2 to TRBJ2-1; either TRBD1 or TRBD2 may supply D (5 bases each). The germline V gene encodes CDR1 WSHSY and CDR2 SAAADI. The CDR3 spans 13 residues. The ends were cut back, 9 bases at V and 6 bases at J, with 15 bases in the middle. CDR3 nucleotide sequence: TGCGCCAGTGGGGGACGGTCAGCCAATGAGCAGTTCTTC. Translating it yields CASGGRSANEQFF.

The rearrangement uses TRBV4-1 and TRBJ2-1; D is perhaps TRBD2 (8 bases). With 1 base removed from V and 0 bases from J, the gap between germline ends came to 13 bases. CDR3 length equals 17 residues. The germline V gene has CDR1 MGHRA and CDR2 YSYEKL. The CDR3 spells CASSQARGDSSYNEQFF. DNA for the CDR3: TGCGCCAGCAGCCAAGCGCGGGGGGACAGCTCCTACAATGAGCAGTTCTTC.

This clonotype was recorded once. This chain connects TRBV12-3 or TRBV12-4 to TRBJ2-5, with D unresolved. The ends were cut back, 8 bases at V and 1 base at J, with 11 bases in the middle. This CDR3 spans 13 amino acids. This CDR3 is CASADHLQETQYF. The DNA of the CDR3 is TGTGCCAGCGCCGACCATCTCCAAGAGACCCAGTACTTC.